Shown below are 7 T cell receptor beta chains from a single sample sequenced in a study of blood T cell repertoires in COVID-19. Profiled with immunoSEQ multiplex PCR; TCRdb holds only in-frame clones, not every one. In the table there are roughly 130,000 clones, about four fifths of which are singletons. The sequenced sample was peripheral blood. These TCRs come from a woman aged 50 to 65 with acute or convalescent COVID-19.

V gene TRBV6-5 combines with J gene TRBJ1-2, with 8 bases that match TRBD1. Losses at the gene ends were 6 bases for V and 2 bases for J; bases not matched to a gene: 8. The CDR3 is 15 amino acids. CDR1 is MNHEY, CDR2 SVGAGI, per germline. DNA for the CDR3: TGTGCCAGCAGACCAGGGGGCTTAGCCAACTATGGCTACACCTTC. The encoded protein is CASRPGGLANYGYTF.

The genes are TRBV7-6 and TRBJ1-1; 7 bases align to TRBD1. Germline trimming cut 3 bases from V and 1 base from J; bases unmatched to any gene: 5. CDR3 length equals 15 residues. Germline CDR1 is SGHVS and CDR2 is FNYEAQ. The CDR3 loop is CASSFNRGENTEAFF. The CDR3 nucleotides read TGTGCCAGCAGCTTTAACAGGGGCGAGAACACTGAAGCTTTCTTT.

This clone was seen a few times. The chain has TRBV5-1 and TRBJ2-5; tentatively, D is TRBD2 (5 bases). The CDR3 totals 15 residues. The germline V and J ends were trimmed by 0 bases and 1 base, with 10 bases remaining between them. CDR1 is SGHRS and CDR2 is YFSETQ in the germline V gene. CDR3 sequence: CASSLAGVSQETQYF. The CDR3 DNA follows: TGCGCCAGCAGCTTGGCCGGGGTAAGCCAAGAGACCCAGTACTTC.

The V and J genes are TRBV19 and TRBJ1-6, with D possibly being TRBD1 (6 bases). CDR3 length: 17 amino acids. Trimming pared 4 bases from V and 0 bases from J, leaving 13 bases between. Germline V gives CDR1 LNHDA, CDR2 SQIVND (reference sequence). The CDR3 loop is CASSTGQPSSYNSPLHF. CDR3 coding DNA: TGTGCCAGTAGTACTGGACAGCCAAGCTCCTATAATTCACCCCTCCACTTT.

J is TRBJ2-5 and V is TRBV12-3 or TRBV12-4; 7 bases are shared with TRBD1. Germline trimming cut 8 bases from V and 2 bases from J; bases unmatched to any gene: 5. This CDR3 has 13 amino acids. CDR3 sequence reads: CASRGQLQETQYF. For the CDR3, the DNA is TGTGCCAGCCGGGGACAGCTACAAGAGACCCAGTACTTC.

This sequence joins TRBV3-1 (or the pseudogene TRBV3-2) and TRBJ1-5, with D hard to call. CDR3 length: 17 amino acids. V was clipped by 4 bases and J by 4 bases, with 20 bases between them. CDR1 is LGHDT and CDR2 is YNNKEL in the germline V gene (reference sequence). CDR3 residues: CASSRSTDWSWNQPQHF. The CDR3 DNA reads TGTGCCAGCAGCCGATCGACGGACTGGTCTTGGAATCAGCCCCAGCATTTT.

The chain links TRBV6-5 to TRBJ1-6; D is unresolved. The germline V and J ends were trimmed by 7 bases and 5 bases, with 6 bases remaining between them. The germline V gene has CDR1 MNHEY and CDR2 SVGAGI. The CDR3 extends over 12 amino acids. CDR3 sequence reads: CASNRDNSPLHF. The CDR3 DNA reads TGTGCCAGCAACAGAGATAATTCACCCCTCCACTTT.